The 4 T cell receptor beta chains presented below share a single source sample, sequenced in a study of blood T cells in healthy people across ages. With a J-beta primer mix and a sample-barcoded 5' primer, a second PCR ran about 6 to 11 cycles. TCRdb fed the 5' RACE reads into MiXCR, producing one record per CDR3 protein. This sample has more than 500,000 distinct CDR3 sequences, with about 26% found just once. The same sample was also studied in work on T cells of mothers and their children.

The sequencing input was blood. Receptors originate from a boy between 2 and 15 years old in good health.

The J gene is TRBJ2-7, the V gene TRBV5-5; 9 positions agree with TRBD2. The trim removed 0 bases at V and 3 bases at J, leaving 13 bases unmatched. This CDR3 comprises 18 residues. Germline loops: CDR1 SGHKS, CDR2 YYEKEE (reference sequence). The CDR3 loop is CASSLGGVPGLAIYEQYF. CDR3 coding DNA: TGTGCCAGCAGCTTGGGCGGAGTCCCGGGACTAGCAATCTACGAGCAGTACTTC. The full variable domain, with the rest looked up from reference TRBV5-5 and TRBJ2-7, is DAGVTQSPTHLIKTRGQQVTLRCSPISGHKSVSWYQQVLGQGPQFIFQYYEKEERGRGNFPDRFSARQFPNYSSELNVNALLLGDSALYLCASSLGGVPGLAIYEQYFGPGTRLTVT.

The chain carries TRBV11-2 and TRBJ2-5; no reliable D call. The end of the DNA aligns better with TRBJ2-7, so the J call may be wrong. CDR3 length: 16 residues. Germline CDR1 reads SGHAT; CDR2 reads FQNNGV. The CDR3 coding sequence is TGTGCCAGCAGCTTAGATCCGAGGCACACCCTTTACGAGCAGTACTTC. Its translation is CASSLDPRHTLYEQYF.

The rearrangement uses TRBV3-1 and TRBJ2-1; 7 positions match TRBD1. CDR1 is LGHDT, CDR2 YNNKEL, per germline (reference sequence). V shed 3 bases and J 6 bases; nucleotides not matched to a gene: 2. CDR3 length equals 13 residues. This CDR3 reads CASSQHRGNEQFF. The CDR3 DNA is TGTGCCAGCAGCCAGCACAGGGGCAATGAGCAGTTCTTC.

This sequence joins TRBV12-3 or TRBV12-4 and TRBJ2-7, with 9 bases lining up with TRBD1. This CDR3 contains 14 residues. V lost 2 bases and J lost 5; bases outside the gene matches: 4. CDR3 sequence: CASSLRDRVHEQYF. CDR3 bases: TGTGCCAGCAGTTTAAGGGACAGGGTCCACGAGCAGTACTTC.